Shown below are 29 T cell receptor beta chains from a single sample sequenced in a study of cytomegalovirus exposure and HLA in healthy donors. Primers for the PCR totalled 60 Vbeta and 13 Jbeta. The data were produced by immunoSEQ multiplex PCR, yet TCRdb's version contains in-frame clones alone and is incomplete. The sample yields roughly 230,000 clones, more than 75% seen once. The sequencing input was PBMCs. The receptors stem from a girl aged 2 to 10 in good health and CMV-seronegative.

This chain connects TRBV6-1 to TRBJ1-2, with D possibly being TRBD1 (5 bases). The CDR3 is 13 residues long. CDR1 and CDR2 (germline): MNHNS, SASEGT. Trimming removed 0 bases at V and 8 bases at J, with 10 bases between. In DNA form, the CDR3 reads TGTGCCAGCAGTGAAGCTGTCGGGGGAGGCTACACCTTC. Its translation is CASSEAVGGGYTF.

The chain uses TRBV9 and TRBJ2-1; D is possibly TRBD2 (6 bases). The CDR3 length is 15 residues. Trimming removed 4 bases from V and 10 bases from J, with 21 bases in between. Germline lookup yields CDR1 SGDLS and CDR2 YYNGEE. In DNA form, the CDR3 reads TGTGCCAGCAGCTCGACCTCACTAGCCCCTCAGGAGCAGTTCTTC. Translation: CASSSTSLAPQEQFF.

The CDR3 reads CASSRGLAGGPGNEQFF. In DNA, the CDR3 is TGTGCCAGCAGCCGGGGACTAGCGGGGGGGCCGGGCAATGAGCAGTTCTTC. V gene TRBV7-8 combines with J gene TRBJ2-1; 16 bases are shared with TRBD2. V gave up 5 bases and J gave up 6 bases; unmatched junction bases: 7. Per germline, CDR1 SGHVS and CDR2 FQNEAQ. The CDR3 covers 17 residues.

As regards this clone: A read error may account for a junction end that differs from germline. At the DNA level, this CDR3 is encoded by other sequences in the same sample as well. This chain uses TRBV5-4 with TRBJ2-7, with D perhaps TRBD2 (5 bases). The length of the CDR3 is 16 residues. Germline V gives CDR1 SGHNT, CDR2 YYREEE (reference sequence). The CDR3: CASSSFSATHSYEQYF. CDR3 DNA sequence: TGCGCCAGCAGCTCCTTTAGCGCTACGCACTCCTACGAGCAGTACTTC.

The chain links TRBV6-5 to TRBJ2-1; 8 bases map to TRBD2. The trim removed 6 bases at V and 8 bases at J, leaving 12 bases unmatched. This CDR3 has 15 residues. CDR1 is MNHEY and CDR2 is SVGAGI in the germline V gene. CDR3 in amino acids: CASRIRGGPADEQFF. DNA of the CDR3: TGTGCCAGCAGGATACGGGGGGGCCCAGCAGATGAGCAGTTCTTC.

The CDR3 here is CASSDTGTGGYEQYF. CDR3 coding DNA: TGTGCCAGCAGTGATACCGGGACCGGGGGATACGAGCAGTACTTC. J is TRBJ2-7 and V is TRBV25-1; possibly TRBD2 for D (6 bases). Trimming took off 3 bases at V and 4 bases at J, with 16 bases between the two ends. The CDR3 contains 15 residues. Germline V CDR1 and CDR2: MGHDK, SYGVNS.

The genes are TRBV15 and TRBJ2-5; 9 bases line up with TRBD1. The CDR3 is 15 residues long. CDR1 is LNHNV and CDR2 is YYDKDF in the germline V gene (reference sequence). The V segment lost 1 base and the J segment 4 bases; nucleotides outside the gene matches: 4. DNA for the CDR3: TGTGCCACCAGCAGAGGAACAGGGGGCTTAGAGACCCAGTACTTC. Its protein is CATSRGTGGLETQYF.

A single count supports this clone. The chain joins TRBV7-9 to TRBJ1-1; tentatively, D is TRBD1 (5 bases). Germline-derived CDR1 and CDR2 are SEHNR and FQNEAQ (reference sequence). The CDR3 consists of 14 residues. V gave up 4 bases and J gave up 5 bases, with 14 bases separating them. The DNA for the CDR3 is TGTGCCAGCAGCTCCCAGGGCGAGTTAACTGAAGCTTTCTTT. This translates into CASSSQGELTEAFF.

The gene calls are TRBV29-1 and TRBJ2-5; tentatively, D is TRBD2 (5 bases). V was trimmed by 7 bases and J by 5 bases, leaving 17 bases between them. There are 13 residues in the CDR3. CDR1 is SQVTM, CDR2 ANQGSEA, per germline. This CDR3 reads CSGAHGGGETQYF. The CDR3 nucleotides read TGCAGCGGGGCTCACGGAGGTGGGGAGACCCAGTACTTC.

The chain recombines TRBV14 with TRBJ1-5; 9 positions agree with TRBD1. The CDR3 length is 18 residues. Germline CDR1 reads SGHDN; CDR2 reads FVKESK. Germline trimming cut 5 bases from V and 2 bases from J; bases unmatched to any gene: 13. Here the CDR3 DNA reads TGTGCCAGCAGCGGGGACAGGGAAATTCTGGAGGGCAATCAGCCCCAGCATTTT. This encodes CASSGDREILEGNQPQHF.

This chain links TRBV30 with TRBJ1-1, with D unclear. V shed 0 bases and J shed 1 base, with 9 bases lying between them. CDR1 and CDR2 from the germline V gene are GTSNPN and SVGIG (reference sequence). The CDR3 spans 14 residues. Written as DNA, the CDR3 is TGTGCCTGGAGTGTCCGAGCGGGGAACACTGAAGCTTTCTTT. Translated, it gives CAWSVRAGNTEAFF.

The V gene is TRBV19, the J gene TRBJ2-7; 8 nucleotides align to TRBD1. V shed 6 bases, J shed 5 bases, and the junction held 9 bases outside the gene matches. This CDR3 spans 14 amino acids. Germline CDR1 LNHDA, CDR2 SQIVND (reference sequence). For the CDR3, the DNA is TGTGCCAGTAGAAGACAGGGGTACTCTGACGAGCAGTACTTC. It specifies CASRRQGYSDEQYF.

This sequence joins TRBV5-1 and TRBJ2-7, with 10 bases aligning to TRBD1. The ends lost 4 bases at V and 0 bases at J; junction bases unmatched: 7. The CDR3 has 16 amino acids. Germline V CDR1 and CDR2: SGHRS, YFSETQ. The CDR3 is CASSLDRDRGSYEQYF. The CDR3 nucleotides read TGCGCCAGCAGCCTAGACCGGGACAGGGGCTCCTACGAGCAGTACTTC.

CDR3 DNA sequence: TGTGCCAGTAAAGGCATGGGGCAGGGCAACTATGGCTACACCTTC. Translated: CASKGMGQGNYGYTF. V is TRBV19 and J is TRBJ1-2, with D possibly matching TRBD1 (5 bases). The CDR3 sequence is 15 residues long. The V gene's germline CDR1 is LNHDA and CDR2 SQIVND (reference sequence). Trimming pared 7 bases from V and 2 bases from J, leaving 17 bases between.

J is TRBJ2-4 and V is TRBV4-1; the match to TRBD2 covers 8 bases. The CDR3 extends over 16 amino acids. Per germline, CDR1 MGHRA and CDR2 YSYEKL. V gave up 0 bases and J gave up 6 bases; unmatched junction bases: 7. CDR3 DNA sequence: TGCGCCAGCAGCCAAGATCATCGGGAGGGCCTAAACATTCAGTACTTC. Amino acid sequence: CASSQDHREGLNIQYF.

This sequence joins TRBV10-1 and TRBJ1-1, with 9 bases identical to TRBD1. This CDR3 is 17 amino acids long. The V gene's germline CDR1 is WNHNN and CDR2 SYGVQD (reference sequence). Unmatched junction bases numbered 12, after V lost 5 bases and J lost 2 bases. The CDR3 nucleotides are TGCGCCAGCAGTCGACCACAGGGGGCGCGGAATAACACTGAAGCTTTCTTT. It encodes CASSRPQGARNNTEAFF.

The J gene is TRBJ1-4, the V gene TRBV6-5; TRBD1 aligns across 9 bases. The CDR3 has 14 residues. The V segment lost 6 bases and the J segment 10 bases; nucleotides outside the gene matches: 9. From germline, CDR1 is MNHEY and CDR2 SVGAGI. CDR3 sequence: CASSPDRGSGKLFF. In DNA form, the CDR3 reads TGTGCCAGCAGCCCCGACAGGGGGAGTGGAAAACTGTTTTTT.

The V and J genes are TRBV5-1 and TRBJ2-5, with D unclear. Germline CDR1 SGHRS, CDR2 YFSETQ. The CDR3 spans 15 residues. V lost 0 bases and J lost 0, with 9 bases in between. The CDR3 bases are TGCGCCAGCAGCTTGGGTGTTCTCGACCAAGAGACCCAGTACTTC. This sequence encodes CASSLGVLDQETQYF. The whole variable domain, filled in from reference TRBV5-1 and TRBJ2-5, reads KAGVTQTPRYLIKTRGQQVTLSCSPISGHRSVSWYQQTPGQGLQFLFEYFSETQRNKGNFPGRFSGRQFSNSRSEMNVSTLELGDSALYLCASSLGVLDQETQYFGPGTRLLVL.

The chain employs TRBV19 and TRBJ1-2; TRBD1 agrees at 8 bases. Germline assignment: CDR1 LNHDA and CDR2 SQIVND (reference sequence). The CDR3 spans 16 residues. V was pared by 4 bases and J by 7 bases, with 14 bases of the junction left unmatched. The CDR3 is CASSTLKRQGAGGYTF. The CDR3 coding sequence is TGTGCCAGTAGTACCCTCAAGAGGCAGGGGGCTGGTGGCTACACCTTC. The full variable domain, its missing parts supplied by reference TRBV19 and TRBJ1-2, is DGGITQSPKYLFRKEGQNVTLSCEQNLNHDAMYWYRQDPGQGLRLIYYSQIVNDFQKGDIAEGYSVSREKKESFPLTVTSAQKNPTAFYLCASSTLKRQGAGGYTFGSGTRLTVV.

DNA of the CDR3: TGTGCCAGTAGGCTTCTAGCGGGAGGTAGTACAGATACGCAGTATTTT. It encodes CASRLLAGGSTDTQYF. The rearrangement uses TRBV19 and TRBJ2-3, with 11 bases identical to TRBD2. Germline CDR1 is LNHDA and CDR2 is SQIVND (reference sequence). J lost 3 bases, V lost 6 bases, and 8 bases had no gene match. CDR3 size: 16 residues.

This clone was found a few times. Other DNA sequences in the sample encode the same CDR3. The V call is TRBV5-1, the J call TRBJ2-3; 10 bases agree with TRBD2. Trimming removed 3 bases from V and 6 bases from J; junction bases left unmatched: 7. Germline V CDR1 and CDR2: SGHRS, YFSETQ. The length of the CDR3 is 15 residues. The CDR3 nucleotides are TGCGCCAGCAGCTCCTCTAGCGGGGGCCGGGATACGCAGTATTTT. This gives the protein CASSSSSGGRDTQYF.

This chain connects TRBV6-5 to TRBJ1-2; D is ambiguous. With 4 bases removed from V and 1 base from J, the gap between germline ends came to 4 bases. CDR3 length equals 12 residues. Germline V gene data show CDR1 as MNHEY and CDR2 as SVGAGI. The CDR3 DNA sequence: TGTGCCAGCAGTTCGAGTAACTATGGCTACACCTTC. Translating it yields CASSSSNYGYTF.

This clone was seen a single time. The J gene is TRBJ2-1, the V gene TRBV25-1, with 9 bases identical to TRBD1. Losses at the gene ends were 1 base for V and 7 bases for J; bases not matched to a gene: 11. Germline V lookup: CDR1 MGHDK, CDR2 SYGVNS. The CDR3 sequence is 17 residues long. The CDR3 loop is CASSELARDRVTNEQFF. CDR3 DNA: TGTGCCAGCAGTGAATTAGCCAGGGACAGGGTTACAAATGAGCAGTTCTTC.

This rearrangement joins TRBV27 to TRBJ2-6; D possibly corresponds to TRBD1 (5 bases). V was cut by 1 base and J by 1 base, with 11 bases left in between. The germline gives CDR1 MNHEY, CDR2 SMNVEV (reference sequence). The CDR3 spans 17 residues. The CDR3 spells CASSLLGVRSGANVLTF. CDR3 sequence (DNA): TGTGCCAGCAGTTTATTAGGGGTGCGATCTGGGGCCAACGTCCTGACTTTC.

This chain joins TRBV4-1 and TRBJ1-5; 7 bases fit TRBD1. The germline CDR1 and CDR2 sequences are MGHRA and YSYEKL. CDR3 length: 16 residues. V dropped 2 bases and J dropped 6; count of bases not matched to a gene: 10. For the CDR3, the DNA is TGCGCCAGCAGCCAAACTGCCGGGACAGCCTTTCAGCCCCAGCATTTT. This codes for CASSQTAGTAFQPQHF.

The rearrangement links TRBV18 to TRBJ1-1, with D possibly TRBD1 on 5 matching bases. V lost 2 bases to trimming and J lost 11 bases, with 15 bases between them. Per the germline V gene, CDR1 is KGHSH and CDR2 is LQKENI. The CDR3 spans 13 residues. This CDR3 is CASSPSRDRGAFF. The CDR3 DNA follows: TGTGCCAGCTCACCAAGCAGGGATCGTGGGGCTTTCTTT. Using reference TRBV18 and TRBJ1-1 for the parts outside the CDR3, the full variable domain is NAGVMQNPRHLVRRRGQEARLRCSPMKGHSHVYWYRQLPEEGLKFMVYLQKENIIDESGMPKERFSAEFPKEGPSILRIQQVVRGDSAAYFCASSPSRDRGAFFGQGTRLTVV.

This clone was observed a handful of times. The genes are TRBV13 and TRBJ2-7; 7 nucleotides match TRBD2. This CDR3 comprises 13 residues. With 3 bases clipped from V and 1 base from J, the junction kept 0 bases outside the gene matches. Germline loops: CDR1 PRHDT, CDR2 FYEKMQ (reference sequence). CDR3 region: CASSLRGSYEQYF. CDR3 coding DNA: TGTGCCAGCAGCTTGCGGGGGTCCTACGAGCAGTACTTC.

This sequence joins TRBV5-4 and TRBJ1-1, with 8 bases aligning to TRBD1. The CDR3 consists of 16 residues. The V gene end was trimmed by 1 base and the J gene end by 7 bases; junction bases not matched to a gene: 12. Germline values: CDR1 SGHNT, CDR2 YYREEE (reference sequence). CDR3 residues: CASSLPGWTGKDEAFF. The DNA for the CDR3 is TGTGCCAGCAGCTTGCCGGGTTGGACAGGGAAAGATGAAGCTTTCTTT.

Turning to this clone: This sample also contains other DNA sequences that code for the same CDR3. The gene calls are TRBV6-1 and TRBJ2-5, with 9 bases fitting TRBD1. The CDR3 is 13 residues long. After removal of 4 bases from V and 4 bases from J, the junction contained 1 base not matched to a gene. The germline CDR1 and CDR2 sequences are MNHNS and SASEGT. CDR3 in amino acids: CASSADRGETQYF. DNA for the CDR3: TGTGCCAGCAGTGCGGACAGGGGAGAGACCCAGTACTTC.